These T cell receptor beta chains were read from a single sample in a study of beta chain features in type 1 diabetes. Using immunoSEQ multiplex PCR, the repertoire was profiled, and TCRdb retains in-frame clones only, with some absent. The data contain fewer than 550,000 clones, about 10% of them singletons. The sequenced sample consisted of naive CD4+ T cells from blood. The origin of the receptors is a woman aged 18-30 years in good health. The CDR3 runs from the conserved cysteine through the conserved F or W. A D gene is named only where the DNA matches it firmly. The size of a clone is reported for some rows only, either as once, few or many, or as a class for expanded clones.

j_gene | d_gene | abundance | v_gene | CDR3aa | CDR3nt
TRBJ1-2 | TRBD1 | few | TRBV7-2 | CASSPFGDRGSVGTF | TGTGCCAGCAGCCCGTTCGGGGACAGGGGATCAGTGGGGACCTTC
TRBJ2-1 | - | few | TRBV7-3 | CASSATSSEQFF | TGTGCCAGCAGCGCAACTAGCAGTGAGCAGTTCTTC
TRBJ1-5 | - | - | TRBV21-1 | CASSKVYGDQPQHF | TGTGCCAGCAGCAAGGTGTACGGCGATCAGCCCCAGCATTTT
TRBJ1-1 | - | few | TRBV29-1 | CSAGGGRENTEAFF | TGCAGCGCTGGAGGTGGCAGGGAGAACACTGAAGCTTTCTTT
TRBJ2-7 | - | - | TRBV7-6 | CASSYQDGSYEQYF | TGTGCCAGCAGCTACCAGGACGGATCCTACGAGCAGTACTTC
TRBJ2-6 | TRBD2 | - | TRBV9 | CASSQLGRGVGANVLTF | TGTGCCAGCAGCCAGCTTGGGAGGGGTGTCGGGGCCAACGTCCTGACTTTC
TRBJ2-6 | - | few | TRBV28 | CASSLFGSGANVLTF | TGTGCCAGCAGTTTATTCGGCTCTGGGGCCAACGTCCTGACTTTC
TRBJ2-7 | - | - | TRBV9 | CASSVVSGGDEQYF | TGTGCCAGCAGCGTAGTTAGCGGTGGCGACGAGCAGTACTTC
TRBJ2-3 | - | few | TRBV4-2 | CASSQAQGGGTDTQYF | TGTGCCAGCAGCCAAGCCCAAGGGGGAGGGACAGATACGCAGTATTTT
TRBJ2-1 | - | few | TRBV2 | CASRALSEQFF | TGTGCCAGCAGAGCCCTGTCGGAGCAGTTCTTC
TRBJ1-3 | TRBD1 | few | TRBV7-9 | CASSPGTDLGNTIYF | TGTGCCAGCAGCCCAGGGACAGACCTTGGAAACACCATATATTTT
TRBJ2-1 | - | few | TRBV11-3 | CAIRLANEQFF | TGTGCCATCAGACTGGCCAATGAGCAGTTCTTC
TRBJ2-1 | TRBD1 | - | TRBV6-1 | CASSRTGDIGEQFF | TGTGCCAGCAGTCGGACAGGGGATATAGGTGAGCAGTTCTTC
TRBJ1-1 | - | - | TRBV7-2 | CASSFHGQLIPTEAFF | TGTGCCAGCAGCTTTCACGGACAACTTATTCCCACTGAAGCTTTCTTT